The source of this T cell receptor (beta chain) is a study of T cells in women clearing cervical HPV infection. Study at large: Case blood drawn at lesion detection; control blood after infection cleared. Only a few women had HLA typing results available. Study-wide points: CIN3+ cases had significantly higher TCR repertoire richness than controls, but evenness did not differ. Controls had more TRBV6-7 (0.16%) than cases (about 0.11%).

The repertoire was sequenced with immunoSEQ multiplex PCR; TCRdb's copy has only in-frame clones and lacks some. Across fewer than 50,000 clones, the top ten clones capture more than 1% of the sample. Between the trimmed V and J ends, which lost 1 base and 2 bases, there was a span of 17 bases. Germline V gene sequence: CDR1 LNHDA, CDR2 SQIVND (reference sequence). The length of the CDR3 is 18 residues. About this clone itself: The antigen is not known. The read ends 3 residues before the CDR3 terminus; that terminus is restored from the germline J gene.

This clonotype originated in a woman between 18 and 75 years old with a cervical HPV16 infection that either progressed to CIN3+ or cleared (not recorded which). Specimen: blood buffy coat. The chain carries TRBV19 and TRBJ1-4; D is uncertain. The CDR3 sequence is CASSIVIRRIRTNEKLFF. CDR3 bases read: TGTGCCAGTAGTATAGTGATTAGGCGGATACGGACTAATGAAAAA.